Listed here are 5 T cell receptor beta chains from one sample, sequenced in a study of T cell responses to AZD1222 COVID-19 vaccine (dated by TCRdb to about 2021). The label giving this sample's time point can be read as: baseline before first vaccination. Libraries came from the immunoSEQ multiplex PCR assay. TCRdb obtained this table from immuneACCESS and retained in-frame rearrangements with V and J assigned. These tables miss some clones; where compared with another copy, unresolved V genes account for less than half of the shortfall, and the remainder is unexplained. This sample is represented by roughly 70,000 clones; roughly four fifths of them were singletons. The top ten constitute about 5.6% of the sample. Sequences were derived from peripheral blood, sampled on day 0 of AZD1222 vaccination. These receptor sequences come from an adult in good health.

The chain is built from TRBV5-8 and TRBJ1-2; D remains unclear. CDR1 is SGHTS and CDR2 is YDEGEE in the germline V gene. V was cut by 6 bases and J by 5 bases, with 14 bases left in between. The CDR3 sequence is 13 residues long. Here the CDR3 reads CASIPDRFYGYTF. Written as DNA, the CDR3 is TGTGCCAGCATCCCGGACCGTTTTTATGGCTACACCTTC.

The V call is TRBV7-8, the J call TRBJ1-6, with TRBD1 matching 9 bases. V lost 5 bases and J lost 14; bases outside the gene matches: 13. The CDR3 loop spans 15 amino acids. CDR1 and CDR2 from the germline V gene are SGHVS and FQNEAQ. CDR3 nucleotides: TGTGCCAGCAGCCCACGGGGACAGGGTGAGATCACCCTCCACTTT. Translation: CASSPRGQGEITLHF.

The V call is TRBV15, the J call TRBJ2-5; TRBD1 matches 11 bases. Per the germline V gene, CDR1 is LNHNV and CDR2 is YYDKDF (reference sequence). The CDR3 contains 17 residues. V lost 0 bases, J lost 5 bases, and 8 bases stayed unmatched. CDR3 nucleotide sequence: TGTGCCACCAGCAGAGATCAAATTGGGACAGGGGGTGAGACCCAGTACTTC. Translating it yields CATSRDQIGTGGETQYF.

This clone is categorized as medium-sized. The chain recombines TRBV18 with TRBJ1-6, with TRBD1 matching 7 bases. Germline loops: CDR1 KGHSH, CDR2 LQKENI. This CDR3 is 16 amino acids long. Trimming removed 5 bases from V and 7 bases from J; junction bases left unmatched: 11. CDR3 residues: CASSASPGQNNSPLHF. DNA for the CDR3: TGTGCCAGCTCAGCAAGTCCGGGACAGAACAATTCACCCCTCCACTTT.

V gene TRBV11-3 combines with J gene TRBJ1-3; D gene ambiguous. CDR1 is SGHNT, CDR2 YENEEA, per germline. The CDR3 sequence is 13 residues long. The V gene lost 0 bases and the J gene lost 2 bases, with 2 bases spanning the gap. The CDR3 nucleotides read TGTGCCAGCAGCTTAGATCCTGGAAACACCATATATTTT. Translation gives CASSLDPGNTIYF.